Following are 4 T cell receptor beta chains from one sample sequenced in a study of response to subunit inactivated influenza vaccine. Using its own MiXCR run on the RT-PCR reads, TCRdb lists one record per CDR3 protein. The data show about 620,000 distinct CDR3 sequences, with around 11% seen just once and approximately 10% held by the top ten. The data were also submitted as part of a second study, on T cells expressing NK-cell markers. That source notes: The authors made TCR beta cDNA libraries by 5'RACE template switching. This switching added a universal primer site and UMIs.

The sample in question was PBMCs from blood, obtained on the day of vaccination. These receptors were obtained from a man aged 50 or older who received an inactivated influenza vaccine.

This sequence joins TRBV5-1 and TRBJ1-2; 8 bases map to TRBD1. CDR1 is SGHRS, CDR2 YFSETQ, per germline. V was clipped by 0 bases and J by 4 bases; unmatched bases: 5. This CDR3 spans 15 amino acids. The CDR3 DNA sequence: TGCGCCAGCAGCTTGGCCCGCGGGACAGGCTATGGCTACACCTTC. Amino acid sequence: CASSLARGTGYGYTF.

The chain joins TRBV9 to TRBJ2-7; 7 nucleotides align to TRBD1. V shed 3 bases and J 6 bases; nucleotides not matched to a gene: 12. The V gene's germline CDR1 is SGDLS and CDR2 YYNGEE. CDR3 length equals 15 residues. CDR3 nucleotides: TGTGCCAGCAGCGGAGGGGATAACAGGGGAACCGAGCAGTACTTC. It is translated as CASSGGDNRGTEQYF.

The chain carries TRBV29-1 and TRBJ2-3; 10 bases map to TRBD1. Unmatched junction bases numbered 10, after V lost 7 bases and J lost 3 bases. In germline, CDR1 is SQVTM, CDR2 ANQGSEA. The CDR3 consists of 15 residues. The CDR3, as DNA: TGCAGCGGGGAAGGACGGACAGGGGGGACAGATACGCAGTATTTT. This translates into CSGEGRTGGTDTQYF.

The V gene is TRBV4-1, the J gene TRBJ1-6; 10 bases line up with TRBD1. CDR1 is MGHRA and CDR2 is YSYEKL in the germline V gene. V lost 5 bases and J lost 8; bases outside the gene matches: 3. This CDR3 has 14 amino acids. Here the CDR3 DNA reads TGCGCCAGCAGCGGGACAGGGGTGTATTCACCCCTCCACTTT. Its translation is CASSGTGVYSPLHF.